This T cell receptor beta chain appears in the sequencing data of a study of blood T cell dynamics during melanoma immunotherapy (TCRdb year 2020). Regarding the complete study: Patients with metastatic melanoma were treated with first-line pembrolizumab or nivolumab plus ipilimumab as standard of care in the United Kingdom. To find early correlates of response, the study profiled the peripheral T cell receptor repertoires of patients with metastatic melanoma both before and after one cycle of checkpoint inhibitor therapy. The training cohort was made up of consecutive patients, while a further independent group of patients from the same centre was pooled to form an external validation set. General findings and caveats noted by the study authors: The relatively small sample size was acknowledged as potentially limiting generalization of the results. Of the sorted CD8+ subsets, TIE cells had both the greatest clonality and the greatest similarity to cfDNA CDR3 sequences, which suggests active turnover converging on dominant clones. The study was unable to establish whether the T cell clones driving the repertoire changes were melanoma-specific or instead reflected general immune activation.

Comments on this clone: No antigen is known for it. No much larger clonotype is one base removed from it; base qualities were not supplied.

Taken with the paper, the label for time point translates to: week 3, after first cycle of checkpoint inhibitor. Blood samples were taken before treatment (T0) and at week 3 (W3), following the first cycle of checkpoint blockade. Except for a couple of patients with rapid clinical progression, response was assessed 12 weeks after the first infusion by RECIST 1.1; disease control meant complete response, partial response or stable disease. Patients with prior systemic cancer treatment, concomitant immunosuppressant therapy or synchronous other active malignancies were excluded. In six patients, three with progression and three with disease control, sorted CD8+ memory and naive T cell subsets were sequenced at T0 and W3. PBMC were isolated from blood with Lymphoprep and SepMate tubes, followed by red cell lysis. QIAamp DNA Blood Mini kits were used to extract DNA from PBMC and sorted T cell subsets. CD8+ T cell subsets were sorted live on a FACSAria III cytometer and then frozen prior to DNA extraction. Fresh PBMC for flow cytometry were kept at 4 degrees C in PBS containing about 2.1% fetal bovine serum and were analyzed within 25 hours.

For each sorted CD8+ T cell subset, the entire amount of extracted DNA went into the assay. TCR beta CDR3 sequences were amplified from genomic DNA using the immunoSEQ TCRb Assay kit according to manufacturer instructions. The KAPA Library Quantification Kit for Illumina platforms was used to quantify pooled libraries by qPCR. Pooled libraries were clustered at about 0.55-1.2 pM and sequenced on an Illumina NextSeq 500. Under the source paper's analysis protocol: TCR data were analyzed with immunoSEQ ANALYZER and the R LymphoSeq package. A rearrangement efficiency score was calculated as productive divided by the sum of productive and non-productive CDR3 sequences. Clonality was measured with the Gini coefficient and diversity with the Renyi index at alpha=1, compared pairwise between timepoints within each patient. Clonal relatedness used an edit distance of 3, and repertoire similarity used the Bhattacharyya coefficient, both computed in LymphoSeq. To classify response, a linear discriminant analysis based on week-3 changes in clonality and diversity was built using the R MASS and caret packages. Imported from immuneACCESS, the table was reduced by TCRdb to in-frame sequences with V and J called. These copies leave out some clones; in studies compared against another copy, an unresolved V gene accounts for under half, and the cause of the remainder is not known. The V and J calls and clone size were taken over from that table, and D and trimming were inferred from the DNA. Counted in this sample were 15,000 to 20,000 clones; around 93% of them appeared once. 0.21% of the sample goes to the ten largest clones.

Sequences SGHVS (CDR1) and FNYEAQ (CDR2) are obtained from the germline V gene. Including the terminal cysteine and phenylalanine, the CDR3 comprises 20 residues. The CDR3 DNA has 60 bases and is translated from base 1. V is shortened by 2 bases, J by 0 bases, and the region joining them spans 26 bases. The chain joins TRBV7-6 to TRBJ2-7; the D gene cannot be resolved beyond TRBD1 or TRBD2, each matching 6 bases. The receptor's source is a human donor with melanoma. The source was effector memory CD8+ T cells from blood, collected from a patient treated with checkpoint blockade. The DNA reads as follows: TGTGCCAGCAGCTTAAATAAAGGGGGTTATAGAAGGAGGGACTCCTACGAGCAGTACTTC. Its product reads: CASSLNKGGYRRRDSYEQYF.